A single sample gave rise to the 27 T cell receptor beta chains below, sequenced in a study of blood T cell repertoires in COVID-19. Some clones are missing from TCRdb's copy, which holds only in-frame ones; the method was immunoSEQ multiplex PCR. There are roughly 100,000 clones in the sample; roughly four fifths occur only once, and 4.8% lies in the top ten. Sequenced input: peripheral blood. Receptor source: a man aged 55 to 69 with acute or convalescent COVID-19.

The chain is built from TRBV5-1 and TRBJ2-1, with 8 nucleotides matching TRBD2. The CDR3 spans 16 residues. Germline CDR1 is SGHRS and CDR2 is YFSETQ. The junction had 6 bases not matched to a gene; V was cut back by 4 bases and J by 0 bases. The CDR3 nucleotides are TGCGCCAGCAGCCCATGGCGGGGGGACTCCTACAATGAGCAGTTCTTC. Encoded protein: CASSPWRGDSYNEQFF.

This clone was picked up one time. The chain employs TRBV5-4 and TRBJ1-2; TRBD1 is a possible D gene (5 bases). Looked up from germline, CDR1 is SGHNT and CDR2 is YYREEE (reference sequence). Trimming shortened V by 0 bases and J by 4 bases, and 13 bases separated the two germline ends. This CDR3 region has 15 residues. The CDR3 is CASSLAGSILYGYTF. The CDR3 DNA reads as TGTGCCAGCAGCTTGGCAGGGTCTATACTCTATGGCTACACCTTC.

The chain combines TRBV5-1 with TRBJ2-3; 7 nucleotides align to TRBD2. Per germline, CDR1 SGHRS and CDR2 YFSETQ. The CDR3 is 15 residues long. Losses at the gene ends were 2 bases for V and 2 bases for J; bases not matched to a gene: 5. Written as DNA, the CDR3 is TGCGCCAGCAGCTTCGGGAGGCAGTTCACAGATACGCAGTATTTT. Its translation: CASSFGRQFTDTQYF.

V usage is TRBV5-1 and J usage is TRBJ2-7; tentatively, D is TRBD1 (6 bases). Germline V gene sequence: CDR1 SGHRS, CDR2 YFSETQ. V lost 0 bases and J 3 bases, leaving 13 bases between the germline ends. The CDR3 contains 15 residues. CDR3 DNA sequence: TGCGCCAGCAGCTTGGTTCCAGGGGCACACTACGAGCAGTACTTC. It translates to CASSLVPGAHYEQYF.

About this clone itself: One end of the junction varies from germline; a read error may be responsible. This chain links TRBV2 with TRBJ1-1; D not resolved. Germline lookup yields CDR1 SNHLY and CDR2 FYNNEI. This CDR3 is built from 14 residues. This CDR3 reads CASREVMRNTEAFF. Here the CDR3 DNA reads TGTGCCAGCAGGGAAGTCATGAGGAACACTGAAGCTTTCTTT.

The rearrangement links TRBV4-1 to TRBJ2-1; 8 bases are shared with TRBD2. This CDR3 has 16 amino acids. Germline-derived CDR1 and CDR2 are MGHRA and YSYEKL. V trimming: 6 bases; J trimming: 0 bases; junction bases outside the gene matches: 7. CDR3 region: CASSTDGGASYNEQFF. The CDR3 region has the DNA TGCGCCAGCAGTACCGACGGGGGGGCCTCCTACAATGAGCAGTTCTTC.

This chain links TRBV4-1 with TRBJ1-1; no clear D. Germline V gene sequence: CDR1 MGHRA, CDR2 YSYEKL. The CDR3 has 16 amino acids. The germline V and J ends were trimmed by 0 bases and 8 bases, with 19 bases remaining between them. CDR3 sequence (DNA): TGCGCCAGCAGCCAAGAATGGAAGGGAGGGCGTATAGAAGCTTTCTTT. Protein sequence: CASSQEWKGGRIEAFF.

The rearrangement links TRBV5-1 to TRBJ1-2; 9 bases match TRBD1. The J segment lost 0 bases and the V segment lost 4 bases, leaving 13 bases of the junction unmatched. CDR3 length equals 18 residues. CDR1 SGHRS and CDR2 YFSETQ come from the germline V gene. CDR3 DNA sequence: TGCGCCAGCAGCGTATACCCGGGACAGGGCGGAGCTAACTATGGCTACACCTTC. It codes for CASSVYPGQGGANYGYTF.

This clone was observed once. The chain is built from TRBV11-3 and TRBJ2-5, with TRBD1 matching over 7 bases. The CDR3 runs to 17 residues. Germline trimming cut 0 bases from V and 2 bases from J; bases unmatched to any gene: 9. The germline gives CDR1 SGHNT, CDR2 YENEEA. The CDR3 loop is CASSLDPRTGPQETQYF. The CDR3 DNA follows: TGTGCCAGCAGCTTAGATCCCAGGACAGGTCCGCAAGAGACCCAGTACTTC.

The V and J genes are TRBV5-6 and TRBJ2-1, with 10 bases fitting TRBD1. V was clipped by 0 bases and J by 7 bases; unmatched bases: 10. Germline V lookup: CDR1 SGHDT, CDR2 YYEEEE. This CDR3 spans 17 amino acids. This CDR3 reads CASSLGGGTGVENEQFF. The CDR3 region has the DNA TGTGCCAGCAGCTTGGGCGGGGGGACAGGGGTCGAGAATGAGCAGTTCTTC.

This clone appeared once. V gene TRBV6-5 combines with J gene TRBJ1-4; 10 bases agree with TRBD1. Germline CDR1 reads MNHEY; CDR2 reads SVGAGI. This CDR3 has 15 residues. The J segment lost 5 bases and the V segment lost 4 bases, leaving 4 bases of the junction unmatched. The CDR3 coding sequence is TGTGCCAGCAGTTTTAGGACAGGGGGGAATGAAAAACTGTTTTTT. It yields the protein CASSFRTGGNEKLFF.

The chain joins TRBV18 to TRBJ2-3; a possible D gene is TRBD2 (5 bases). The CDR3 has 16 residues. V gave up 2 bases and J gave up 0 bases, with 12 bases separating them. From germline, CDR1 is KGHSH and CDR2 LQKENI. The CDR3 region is CASSPWLAPSTDTQYF. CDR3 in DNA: TGTGCCAGCTCACCATGGCTAGCCCCTAGCACAGATACGCAGTATTTT.

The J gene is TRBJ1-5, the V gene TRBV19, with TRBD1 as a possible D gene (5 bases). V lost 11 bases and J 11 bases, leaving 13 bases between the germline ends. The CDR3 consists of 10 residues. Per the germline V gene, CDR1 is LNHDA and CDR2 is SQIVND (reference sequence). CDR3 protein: CAAGAASQHF. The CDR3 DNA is TGTGCCGCTGGGGCCGCGTCCCAGCATTTT.

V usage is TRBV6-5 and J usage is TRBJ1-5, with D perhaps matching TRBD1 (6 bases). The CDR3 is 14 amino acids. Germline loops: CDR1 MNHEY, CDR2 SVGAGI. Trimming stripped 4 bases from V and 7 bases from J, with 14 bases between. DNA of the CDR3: TGTGCCAGCAGTTTACAGGGAGGGGAGCAGCCCCAGCATTTT. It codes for CASSLQGGEQPQHF.

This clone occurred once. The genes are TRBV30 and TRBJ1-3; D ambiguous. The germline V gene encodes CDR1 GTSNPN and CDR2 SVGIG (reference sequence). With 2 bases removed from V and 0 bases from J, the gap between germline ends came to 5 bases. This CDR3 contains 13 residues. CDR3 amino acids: CAWSTSSGNTIYF. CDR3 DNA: TGTGCCTGGAGTACCAGCTCTGGAAACACCATATATTTT.

As DNA, the CDR3 is TGCAGCGTTGAGACAGGGAGCTCTGGGGCCAACGTCCTGACTTTC. Protein product: CSVETGSSGANVLTF. This chain uses TRBV29-1 with TRBJ2-6; 7 bases are a match to TRBD1. V shed 3 bases and J 0 bases; nucleotides not matched to a gene: 2. The CDR3 is 15 residues long. The germline V gene has CDR1 SQVTM and CDR2 ANQGSEA.

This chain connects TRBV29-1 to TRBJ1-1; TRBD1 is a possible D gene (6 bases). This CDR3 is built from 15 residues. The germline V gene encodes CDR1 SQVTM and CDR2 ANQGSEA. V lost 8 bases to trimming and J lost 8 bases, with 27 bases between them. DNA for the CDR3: TGCAGCACAAACTGGGCTGGGGCAGGGGCTCGAGAAGCTTTCTTT. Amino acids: CSTNWAGAGAREAFF.

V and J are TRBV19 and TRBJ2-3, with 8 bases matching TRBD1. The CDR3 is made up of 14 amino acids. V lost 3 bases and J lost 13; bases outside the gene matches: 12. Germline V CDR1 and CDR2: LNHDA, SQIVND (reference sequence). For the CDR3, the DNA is TGTGCCAGTAGTATGAGCGCAGGGGGCTTAGCGGAGTATTTT. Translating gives CASSMSAGGLAEYF.

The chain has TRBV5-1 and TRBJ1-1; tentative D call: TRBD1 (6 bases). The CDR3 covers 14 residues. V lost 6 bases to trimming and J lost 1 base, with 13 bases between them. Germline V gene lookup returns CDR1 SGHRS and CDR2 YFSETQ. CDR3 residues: CASTWGGTNTEAFF. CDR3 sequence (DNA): TGCGCCAGCACGTGGGGGGGCACGAACACTGAAGCTTTCTTT.

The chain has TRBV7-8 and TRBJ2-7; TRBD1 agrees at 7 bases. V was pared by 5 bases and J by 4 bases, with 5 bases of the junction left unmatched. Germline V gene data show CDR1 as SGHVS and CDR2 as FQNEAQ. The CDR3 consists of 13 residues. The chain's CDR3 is CASSRGQHYEQYF. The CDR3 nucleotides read TGTGCCAGCAGCCGGGGACAGCATTACGAGCAGTACTTC.

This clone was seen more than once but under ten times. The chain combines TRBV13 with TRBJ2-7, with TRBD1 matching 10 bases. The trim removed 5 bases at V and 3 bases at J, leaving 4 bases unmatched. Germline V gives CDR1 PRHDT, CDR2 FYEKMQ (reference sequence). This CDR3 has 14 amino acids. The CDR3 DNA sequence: TGTGCCAGCAGCGAGGGACAGGGGAACTACGAGCAGTACTTC. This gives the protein CASSEGQGNYEQYF.

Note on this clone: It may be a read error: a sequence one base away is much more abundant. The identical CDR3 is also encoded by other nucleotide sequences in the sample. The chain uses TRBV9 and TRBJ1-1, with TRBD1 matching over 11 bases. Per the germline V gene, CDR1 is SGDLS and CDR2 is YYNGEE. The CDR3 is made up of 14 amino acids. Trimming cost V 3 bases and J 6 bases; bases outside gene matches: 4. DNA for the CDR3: TGTGCCAGCAGCGCGGGGGACAGGGGGTCTGAAGCTTTCTTT. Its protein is CASSAGDRGSEAFF.

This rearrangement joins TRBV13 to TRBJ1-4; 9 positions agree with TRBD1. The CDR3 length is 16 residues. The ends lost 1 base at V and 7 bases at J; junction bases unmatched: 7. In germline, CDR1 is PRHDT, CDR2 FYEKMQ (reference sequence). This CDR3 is CASSLAQTGGFEKLFF. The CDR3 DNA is TGTGCCAGCAGCTTAGCCCAGACAGGGGGTTTTGAAAAACTGTTTTTT. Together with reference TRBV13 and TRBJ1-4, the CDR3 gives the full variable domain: AAGVIQSPRHLIKEKRETATLKCYPIPRHDTVYWYQQGPGQDPQFLISFYEKMQSDKGSIPDRFSAQQFSDYHSELNMSSLELGDSALYFCASSLAQTGGFEKLFFGSGTQLSVL.

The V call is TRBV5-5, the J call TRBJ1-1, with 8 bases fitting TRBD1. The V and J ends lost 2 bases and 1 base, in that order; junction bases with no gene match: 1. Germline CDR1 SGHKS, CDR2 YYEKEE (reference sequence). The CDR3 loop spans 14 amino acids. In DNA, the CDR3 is TGTGCCAGCAGCTTTCAGGGGGCGAACACTGAAGCTTTCTTT. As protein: CASSFQGANTEAFF. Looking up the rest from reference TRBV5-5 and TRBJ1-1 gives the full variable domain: DAGVTQSPTHLIKTRGQQVTLRCSPISGHKSVSWYQQVLGQGPQFIFQYYEKEERGRGNFPDRFSARQFPNYSSELNVNALLLGDSALYLCASSFQGANTEAFFGQGTRLTVV.

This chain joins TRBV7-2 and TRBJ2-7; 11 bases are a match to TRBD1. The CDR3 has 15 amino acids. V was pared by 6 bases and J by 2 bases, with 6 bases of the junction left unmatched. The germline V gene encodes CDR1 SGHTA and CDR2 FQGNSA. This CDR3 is CASRPGQGVAYEQYF. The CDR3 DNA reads TGTGCCAGCAGACCGGGACAGGGGGTGGCCTACGAGCAGTACTTC.

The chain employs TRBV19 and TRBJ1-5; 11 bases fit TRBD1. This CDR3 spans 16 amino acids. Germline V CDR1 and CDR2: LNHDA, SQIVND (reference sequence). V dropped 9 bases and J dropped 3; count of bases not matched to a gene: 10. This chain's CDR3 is CASSHRDRGFNQPQHF. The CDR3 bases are TGTGCCAGCTCCCACCGGGACAGGGGGTTCAATCAGCCCCAGCATTTT.

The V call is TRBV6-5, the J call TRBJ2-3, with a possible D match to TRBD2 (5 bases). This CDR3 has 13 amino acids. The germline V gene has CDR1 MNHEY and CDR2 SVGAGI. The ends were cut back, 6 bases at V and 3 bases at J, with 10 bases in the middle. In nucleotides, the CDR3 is TGTGCCAGCAGCCCCCCGGGAACAGATACGCAGTATTTT. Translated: CASSPPGTDTQYF.